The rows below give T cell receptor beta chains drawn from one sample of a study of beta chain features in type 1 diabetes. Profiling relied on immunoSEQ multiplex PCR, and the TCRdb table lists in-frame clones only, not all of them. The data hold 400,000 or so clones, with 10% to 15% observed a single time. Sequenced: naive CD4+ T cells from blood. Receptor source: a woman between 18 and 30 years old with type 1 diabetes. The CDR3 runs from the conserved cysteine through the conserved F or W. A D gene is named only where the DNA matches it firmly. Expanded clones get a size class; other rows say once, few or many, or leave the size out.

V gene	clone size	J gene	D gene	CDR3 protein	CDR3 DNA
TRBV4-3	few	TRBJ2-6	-	CASSQAERGANVLTF	TGCGCCAGCAGCCAAGCCGAGAGGGGGGCCAACGTCCTGACTTTC
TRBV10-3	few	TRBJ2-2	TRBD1	CAIRGTGTAGELFF	TGTGCCATCAGGGGGACAGGGACTGCCGGGGAGCTGTTTTTT
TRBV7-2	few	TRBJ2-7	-	CASSSSGEQYF	TGTGCCAGCAGTTCCTCCGGCGAGCAGTACTTC
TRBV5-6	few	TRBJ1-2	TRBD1	CASSLPGGYGYTF	TGTGCCAGCAGCTTGCCAGGGGGCTATGGCTACACCTTC
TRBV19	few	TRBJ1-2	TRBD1	CASSIDRTGASYGYTF	TGTGCCAGTAGTATAGACCGGACAGGAGCTTCCTATGGCTACACCTTC
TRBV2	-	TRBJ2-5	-	CASSPDTEETQYF	TGTGCCAGCAGCCCGGACACAGAAGAGACCCAGTACTTC
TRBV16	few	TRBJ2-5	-	CDQAGVAVQTQYF	TGTGACCAAGCGGGCGTCGCCGTCCAGACCCAGTACTTC
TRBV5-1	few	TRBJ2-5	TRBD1	CASSLAPTGGGETQYF	TGCGCCAGCAGCTTGGCCCCGACAGGGGGAGGCGAGACCCAGTACTTC
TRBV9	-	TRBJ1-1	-	CASSVAGGMGTEAFF	TGTGCCAGCAGCGTAGCCGGGGGTATGGGCACTGAAGCTTTCTTT
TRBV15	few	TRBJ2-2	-	CATSRDTANTGELFF	TGTGCCACCAGCAGAGACACGGCGAACACCGGGGAGCTGTTTTTT
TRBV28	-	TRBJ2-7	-	CASSGTGAHEQYF	TGTGCCAGCAGTGGGACGGGAGCCCACGAGCAGTACTTC
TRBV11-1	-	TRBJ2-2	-	CASSPRTATGELFF	TGTGCCAGCAGCCCCCGGACAGCCACCGGGGAGCTGTTTTTT
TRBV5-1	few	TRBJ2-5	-	CASSFGRAQETQYF	TGCGCCAGCAGCTTCGGCAGGGCTCAAGAGACCCAGTACTTC
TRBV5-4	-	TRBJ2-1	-	CASSLSGHPNDEQFF	TGTGCCAGCAGCTTATCGGGTCACCCGAACGATGAGCAGTTCTTC
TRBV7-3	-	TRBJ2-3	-	CASSYGQLTDTQYF	TGTGCCAGCAGCTACGGACAGCTCACAGATACGCAGTATTTT
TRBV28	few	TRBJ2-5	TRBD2	CASSLAGGGQTQYF	TGTGCCAGCAGCTTAGCGGGAGGAGGGCAGACCCAGTACTTC
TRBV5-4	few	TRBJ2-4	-	CASSPRGVENIQYF	TGTGCCAGCAGCCCTCGGGGTGTCGAAAACATTCAGTACTTC
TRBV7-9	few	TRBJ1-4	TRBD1	CASSLTGGSEKLFF	TGTGCCAGCAGCCTCACAGGGGGGAGCGAAAAACTGTTTTTT
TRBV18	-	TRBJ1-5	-	CASSPVEIGGQPQHF	TGTGCCAGCTCACCGGTAGAGATTGGCGGTCAGCCCCAGCATTTT
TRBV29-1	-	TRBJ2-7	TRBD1	CSVYGTGIGYEQYF	TGCAGCGTCTACGGGACAGGCATCGGCTACGAGCAGTACTTC
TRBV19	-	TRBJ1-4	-	CASPLGQGEEKLFF	TGTGCCAGTCCTCTTGGGCAGGGTGAGGAAAAACTGTTTTTT
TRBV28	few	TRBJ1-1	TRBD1	CASSFLHRGEAFF	TGTGCCAGCAGTTTTTTACACAGGGGAGAAGCTTTCTTT
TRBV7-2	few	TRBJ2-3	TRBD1	CASRRTGVSTDTQYF	TGTGCCAGCAGACGGACAGGGGTTAGCACAGATACGCAGTATTTT
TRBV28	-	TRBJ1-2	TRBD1	CASSGGQQNYGYTF	TGTGCCAGCAGTGGGGGACAGCAGAACTATGGCTACACCTTC
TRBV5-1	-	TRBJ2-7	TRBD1	CASSTRDRPPYEQYF	TGCGCCAGCAGCACCCGGGACAGGCCACCCTACGAGCAGTACTTC
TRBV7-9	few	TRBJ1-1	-	CASSLETSNTEAFF	TGTGCCAGCAGCTTAGAGACAAGTAACACTGAAGCTTTCTTT
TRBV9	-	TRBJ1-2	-	CASSAGGLQYGYTF	TGTGCCAGCAGCGCAGGAGGACTGCAATATGGCTACACCTTC
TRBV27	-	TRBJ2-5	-	CASSSHGRGETQYF	TGTGCCAGCAGCTCCCATGGCAGGGGAGAGACCCAGTACTTC
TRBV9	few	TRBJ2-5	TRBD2	CASSVDGRQEETQYF	TGTGCCAGCAGCGTCGACGGGAGGCAAGAAGAGACCCAGTACTTC
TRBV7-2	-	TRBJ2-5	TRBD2	CASSWDYIETQYF	TGTGCCAGCAGCTGGGACTATATAGAGACCCAGTACTTC
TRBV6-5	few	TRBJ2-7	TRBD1	CASSYRDREVDEQYF	TGTGCCAGCAGTTACAGGGACAGGGAAGTCGACGAGCAGTACTTC
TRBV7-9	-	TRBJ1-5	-	CASSPNGNSNQPQHF	TGTGCCAGCAGCCCAAACGGGAATAGCAATCAGCCCCAGCATTTT
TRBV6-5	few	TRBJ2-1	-	CASSRFRENEQFF	TGTGCCAGCAGTCGATTCAGGGAAAATGAGCAGTTCTTC
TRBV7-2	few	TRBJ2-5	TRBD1	CASSLDRDQETQYF	TGTGCCAGCAGCTTGGACAGGGACCAAGAGACCCAGTACTTC
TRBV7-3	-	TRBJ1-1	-	CASSLLFGTEAFF	TGTGCCAGCAGCTTATTATTCGGTACTGAAGCTTTCTTT
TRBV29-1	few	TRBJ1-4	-	CSVASRGFEKLFF	TGCAGCGTTGCGTCCAGGGGATTTGAAAAACTGTTTTTT